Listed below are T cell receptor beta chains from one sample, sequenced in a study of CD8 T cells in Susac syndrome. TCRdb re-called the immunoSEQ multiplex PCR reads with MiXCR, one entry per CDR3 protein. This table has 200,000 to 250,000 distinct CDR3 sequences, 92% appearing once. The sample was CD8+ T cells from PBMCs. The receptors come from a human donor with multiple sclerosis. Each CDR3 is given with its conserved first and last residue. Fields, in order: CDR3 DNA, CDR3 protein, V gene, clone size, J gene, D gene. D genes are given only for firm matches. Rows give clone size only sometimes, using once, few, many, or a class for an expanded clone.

TGTGCTAGCAGCTTTACGGAGGAGGCCACAGATACGCAGTATTTT,CASSFTEEATDTQYF,TRBV7-7,-,TRBJ2-3,-
TGCGCCAGCAGCCAAGGTCGGGAGACCCAGTACTTC,CASSQGRETQYF,TRBV4-1,-,TRBJ2-5,-
TGCGCCAGCAGCCAGTCCTTCGTCGATACGCAGTATTTT,CASSQSFVDTQYF,TRBV4-1,-,TRBJ2-3,-
TGTGCCAGCAGCAAAGCCTACCGGGCCCTCAAGGGGCAGCCCCAGCATTTT,CASSKAYRALKGQPQHF,TRBV21-1,once,TRBJ1-5,-
TGTGCCAGCAGTTACTTCCTCCAGGGGGCCGCCGGGGAAGCTTTCTTT,CASSYFLQGAAGEAFF,TRBV6-5,few,TRBJ1-1,TRBD1
TGCGCCAGCAGCCCCGAAACAGATACGCAGTATTTT,CASSPETDTQYF,TRBV4-1,-,TRBJ2-3,-
TGCGCCAGCAGCCTAGAAAGTGGGACCGATTATCAGCCCCAGCATTTT,CASSLESGTDYQPQHF,TRBV4-1,-,TRBJ1-5,-
TGTGCCAGCAGTGAGTGGACTAGCGGGGACACAGATACGCAGTATTTT,CASSEWTSGDTDTQYF,TRBV2,-,TRBJ2-3,TRBD2
TGTGCCAGCACCGGGGGGACAACCGGTTCACCCCTCCACTTT,CASTGGTTGSPLHF,TRBV2,-,TRBJ1-6,-
TGTGCCAGCAGTTTTTCAGAAGTGTACGAGCAGTACTTC,CASSFSEVYEQYF,TRBV12-3/TRBV12-4,once,TRBJ2-7,-
TGTGCCAGCAGTTCTAAAGGGGCGGCGCAGTATTTT,CASSSKGAAQYF,TRBV12-3/TRBV12-4,-,TRBJ2-3,-
TGTGCCAGCAGCCAATTTGGACAGACGGGGCAGCCCCAGCATTTT,CASSQFGQTGQPQHF,TRBV16,-,TRBJ1-5,-
TGTGCCACCAGCAGAGATCGGGGGATCGGCTACAATGAGCAGTTCTTC,CATSRDRGIGYNEQFF,TRBV15,-,TRBJ2-1,-
TGTGCCAGCAGACTCACCGGGACACCCTCCTACGAGCAGTACTTC,CASRLTGTPSYEQYF,TRBV12-3/TRBV12-4,-,TRBJ2-7,-
TGTGCTAGTGGTTTGACGACGGGGTTAGGAGCTTTCTTT,CASGLTTGLGAFF,TRBV12-5,-,TRBJ1-1,-
TGTGCCAGCAGTTCTCGATCCCGAAGAACCATGAACACTGAAGCTTTCTTT,CASSSRSRRTMNTEAFF,TRBV6-5,-,TRBJ1-1,-
TGCAGCGTTGCGGGGGGCCATTACAATGAGCAGTTCTTC,CSVAGGHYNEQFF,TRBV29-1,once,TRBJ2-1,-
TGCGCCAGCAGCCCCAGCGCGAACACCGGGGAGCTGTTTTTT,CASSPSANTGELFF,TRBV4-1,-,TRBJ2-2,-
TGTGCCATCAGTGAGGGACAGGGAGCAGAGGGTCTTTCGAACTACGAGCAGTACTTC,CAISEGQGAEGLSNYEQYF,TRBV10-3,-,TRBJ2-7,TRBD1
TGTGCCAGCACCGATCATGGCTACACCTTC,CASTDHGYTF,TRBV2,-,TRBJ1-2,-
TGTGCTAGTGGTGGGACAGGCTATGGCTACACTTTC,CASGGTGYGYTF,TRBV12-5,-,TRBJ1-2,TRBD1
TGTGCCAGCAGCTTACCGGGGTCGATATACAATGAGCAGTTCTTC,CASSLPGSIYNEQFF,TRBV7-8,-,TRBJ2-1,-
TGTGCCAGCAGGGAGGCTAGCGGGAGGGTCTACGAGCAGTACTTC,CASREASGRVYEQYF,TRBV28,-,TRBJ2-7,TRBD2
TGTGCCAGCAGCTGGGGACAGCCCGGCCAACCCCTCCACTTT,CASSWGQPGQPLHF,TRBV5-4,-,TRBJ1-6,TRBD1
TGTGCCACCAGTGATAACTACGAGCAGTACTTC,CATSDNYEQYF,TRBV24-1,-,TRBJ2-7,-
TGTGCCAGCAGTTTTTTCAGGGGGCCCACCGGGGAGCTGTTTTTT,CASSFFRGPTGELFF,TRBV12-3/TRBV12-4,-,TRBJ2-2,TRBD1
TGTGCCTGGGACCCGGGACTAGCGGGGGTTCCGTACTTC,CAWDPGLAGVPYF,TRBV30,-,TRBJ2-5,TRBD2
TGTGCCAGCAGCGACCTAGCGGGACCCTTTAATGAGCAGTTCTTC,CASSDLAGPFNEQFF,TRBV13,-,TRBJ2-1,TRBD2
TGTGCCACCCATTCCGGGGAGCTGTTTTTT,CATHSGELFF,TRBV19,once,TRBJ2-2,-
TGTGCCAGCAGTTACTCGAGTGACTCTGGGGCCAACGTCCTGACTTTC,CASSYSSDSGANVLTF,TRBV6-5,-,TRBJ2-6,-
TGCAGTGCTCTGATAATCCTACCGGGACAGGAGGCGAACTTC,CSALIILPGQEANF,TRBV20-1,-,TRBJ1-2,TRBD1
TGTGCCAGCAGCTTAAAGGACCTGAACACTGAAGCTTTCTTT,CASSLKDLNTEAFF,TRBV7-9,-,TRBJ1-1,-
TGTGCCAGCAGTTACTCGGGGGGTCGGAAAAACATTCAGTACTTC,CASSYSGGRKNIQYF,TRBV6-6,-,TRBJ2-4,-
TGTGCCAGCAGCTCTACACCCCCGGGACAGGGGTTAGAGACTGAAGCTTTCTTT,CASSSTPPGQGLETEAFF,TRBV7-2,-,TRBJ1-1,TRBD1
TGTGCTAGTGGTTTGGTTAGCAATCAGCCCCAGCATTTT,CASGLVSNQPQHF,TRBV12-5,-,TRBJ1-5,-
TGTGCCAGCAGCGCCGGGTCCCGGGGCACTGAAGCTTTCTTT,CASSAGSRGTEAFF,TRBV5-8,-,TRBJ1-1,-
TGTGCCAGCAGCGCCGGGCCGGCTAAGGCAGATACGCAGTATTTT,CASSAGPAKADTQYF,TRBV9,-,TRBJ2-3,-